This entry lists 17 T cell receptor beta chains sequenced from one sample in a study of blood T cell repertoires in COVID-19. Assay: immunoSEQ multiplex PCR; the TCRdb copy retains only in-frame clones and omits some. In the table there are 4,000 to 5,500 clones, around 88% of which are singletons. Sequencing was done on a sample of peripheral blood. The receptors derive from a man between 65 and 85 years old with COVID-19, enrolled during active disease.

V gene TRBV6-5 combines with J gene TRBJ2-2; D not resolved. There are 14 residues in the CDR3. Germline V gene data show CDR1 as MNHEY and CDR2 as SVGAGI. Trimming pared 11 bases from V and 0 bases from J, leaving 13 bases between. As DNA, the CDR3 is TGTGCCGTTTTCCCTTTCGCGAACACCGGGGAGCTGTTTTTT. Translation: CAVFPFANTGELFF.

Note on this clone: One junction end does not reproduce the germline sequence, and a read error may be involved. V usage is TRBV7-9 and J usage is TRBJ2-7; D possibly corresponds to TRBD1 (6 bases). The CDR3 contains 13 residues. Germline V gene lookup returns CDR1 SEHNR and CDR2 FQNEAQ (reference sequence). CDR3 DNA sequence: TGTGCCAGCAGTTTAGACAGGCTGGGTGAGCAGTACTTC. Translated, it gives CASSLDRLGEQYF.

The chain has TRBV30 and TRBJ1-5; D unclear. This CDR3 contains 13 residues. CDR1 is GTSNPN and CDR2 is SVGIG in the germline V gene (reference sequence). Trimming left V 0 bases short and J 1 base short, with 4 bases between. The CDR3 DNA is TGTGCCTGGAGTGTACAGAGCAATCAGCCCCAGCATTTT. Protein sequence: CAWSVQSNQPQHF.

The J gene is TRBJ1-2, the V gene TRBV14; no clear D gene. V lost 2 bases and J lost 0, with 10 bases in between. Germline CDR1 SGHDN, CDR2 FVKESK. This CDR3 spans 15 amino acids. The CDR3 is CASSQYFTANYGYTF. DNA of the CDR3: TGTGCCAGCAGCCAATACTTTACCGCTAACTATGGCTACACCTTC.

The chain has TRBV27 and TRBJ1-2; 8 nucleotides agree with TRBD1. This CDR3 is built from 15 residues. The J segment lost 8 bases and the V segment lost 5 bases, leaving 13 bases of the junction unmatched. Germline CDR1 MNHEY, CDR2 SMNVEV (reference sequence). This CDR3 reads CASSKYPGQDRGYTF. The CDR3 nucleotides are TGTGCCAGCAGTAAGTACCCGGGACAGGATAGAGGCTACACCTTC.

The V and J genes are TRBV6-2 or TRBV6-3 and TRBJ2-7, with 10 bases aligning to TRBD2. Germline V lookup: CDR1 MNHEY, CDR2 SVGEGT. After removal of 2 bases from V and 7 bases from J, the junction contained 5 bases not matched to a gene. The CDR3 runs 14 residues. The DNA for the CDR3 is TGTGCCAGCAGTTACCCAAGGACTAGCGGTGAGCAGTACTTC. It is translated as CASSYPRTSGEQYF.

The rearrangement links TRBV27 to TRBJ2-7; D is unclear. Germline CDR1 and CDR2: MNHEY and SMNVEV (reference sequence). The ends were cut back, 1 base at V and 4 bases at J, with 8 bases in the middle. The CDR3 runs to 13 residues. The CDR3 DNA follows: TGTGCCAGCAGTTTATGGGCAGGATACGAGCAGTACTTC. It yields the protein CASSLWAGYEQYF.

This clone was seen once. V usage is TRBV5-1 and J usage is TRBJ1-1, with no clear D. Germline V lookup: CDR1 SGHRS, CDR2 YFSETQ. This CDR3 contains 14 residues. V gave up 2 bases and J gave up 3 bases, with 11 bases separating them. The CDR3 DNA reads TGCGCCAGCAGCTTCTTCACGAGGGACACTGAAGCTTTCTTT. Protein: CASSFFTRDTEAFF.

Turning to this clone: The junction shows a germline mismatch at one end, possibly a read error. CDR3 region: CASREGQDYEQYF. The CDR3 DNA reads TGTGCCAGCAGAGAAGGACAGGACTACGAGCAGTACTTC. V and J are TRBV6-1 and TRBJ2-7, with TRBD1 identical over 7 bases. Germline CDR1 MNHNS, CDR2 SASEGT. The CDR3 is 13 amino acids.

V is TRBV7-2 and J is TRBJ2-3; D unresolved. Trimming cost V 3 bases and J 2 bases, with 3 bases left between them. The CDR3 is made up of 12 amino acids. Looked up from germline, CDR1 is SGHTA and CDR2 is FQGNSA. CDR3 sequence (DNA): TGTGCCAGCAGCTTCTACACAGATACGCAGTATTTT. It translates to CASSFYTDTQYF.

This chain uses TRBV5-4 with TRBJ1-1, with unresolved D. This CDR3 has 16 residues. Trimming took 0 bases from V and 3 from J, leaving 15 bases between them. Germline CDR1 reads SGHNT; CDR2 reads YYREEE (reference sequence). CDR3 DNA sequence: TGTGCCAGCAGCTTGGGGGTCCGGGGATCTTACACTGAAGCTTTCTTT. It codes for CASSLGVRGSYTEAFF.

The rearrangement links TRBV6-6 to TRBJ2-7, with 8 bases matching TRBD2. The germline CDR1 and CDR2 sequences are MNHNY and SVGAGI (reference sequence). V was pared by 5 bases and J by 4 bases, with 13 bases of the junction left unmatched. This CDR3 spans 16 amino acids. The CDR3 is CASSRWNAGGQYEQYF. The CDR3 DNA reads as TGTGCCAGCAGTCGCTGGAACGCGGGGGGCCAATACGAGCAGTACTTC.

The rearrangement links TRBV19 to TRBJ1-2; TRBD1 might be the D (5 bases). V was trimmed by 3 bases and J by 1 base, leaving 12 bases between them. CDR1 and CDR2 from the germline V gene are LNHDA and SQIVND (reference sequence). The CDR3 is made up of 15 amino acids. The CDR3: CASSITGTFNYGYTF. The CDR3 bases are TGTGCCAGTAGTATTACCGGGACTTTTAACTATGGCTACACCTTC.

The chain employs TRBV12-5 and TRBJ2-1; TRBD1 matches at 7 bases. CDR1 is LGHNT, CDR2 FRNRAP, per germline. Losses at the gene ends were 3 bases for V and 2 bases for J; bases not matched to a gene: 4. There are 15 residues in the CDR3. The CDR3 spells CASGLGTAAYNEQFF. CDR3 coding DNA: TGTGCTAGTGGTTTAGGGACAGCGGCCTACAATGAGCAGTTCTTC.

DNA for the CDR3: TGTGCCAGCAGTTATGGACAGGGGGGGTGGACCCAGTACTTC. Encoded protein: CASSYGQGGWTQYF. This chain connects TRBV6-5 to TRBJ2-5, with TRBD1 matching 10 bases. J was trimmed by 7 bases and V by 3 bases; bases with no gene match: 5. The CDR3 has 14 amino acids. Germline CDR1 reads MNHEY; CDR2 reads SVGAGI.

The rearrangement links TRBV19 to TRBJ2-1; TRBD1 matches at 10 bases. The CDR3 spans 14 residues. V gave up 5 bases and J gave up 6 bases; unmatched junction bases: 4. Germline V gene data show CDR1 as LNHDA and CDR2 as SQIVND (reference sequence). CDR3 region: CASSYGQGVNEQFF. The CDR3 DNA sequence: TGTGCCAGTAGTTACGGACAGGGGGTCAATGAGCAGTTCTTC.

This clone was counted once. The V gene is TRBV7-9, the J gene TRBJ2-2, with 10 bases fitting TRBD1. Trimming at V came to 10 bases and at J to 5 bases, leaving 7 bases not matched to a gene. Germline V gene lookup returns CDR1 SEHNR and CDR2 FQNEAQ (reference sequence). This CDR3 contains 14 residues. CDR3 sequence: CAIPGTGVTGELFF. The CDR3 DNA is TGTGCCATACCCGGGACAGGGGTAACCGGGGAGCTGTTTTTT.